This T cell receptor (beta chain) was found in a study of shared clonotypes between healthy human individuals. Study-level background: For every donor, three CD4 naive, three CD4 memory, two CD8 naive and one CD8 memory plates were used. Study-level results: Incomplete sequencing of sorted subsets was indicated by rarefaction despite large depth. Non-shared clonotypes were found to have lower generation probabilities than the clonotypes that were shared by all four of the sorted-subset donors.

Each replicate PCR on the sorted subsets used around 200 ng DNA (around 30,000 T cell genomes). The data were produced by immunoSEQ multiplex PCR, yet TCRdb's version contains in-frame clones alone and is incomplete. There are hundreds of thousands of clones in the sample; 95% to 97% occur only once, and 0.11% lies in the top ten. With respect to this clone: What it recognizes is unknown.

As defined, naive CD8 cells were CD45RO-negative and positively selected for CCR7, with terminally differentiated effector memory CD45RA+ cells excluded. The sequenced sample was naive CD8+ T cells sorted from blood. The sequence came from a woman in her twenties or thirties in good health.

This CDR3 is CASSLASSYEQYF. The CDR3 nucleotides read TGTGCCAGCAGCTTAGCCAGCTCCTACGAGCAGTACTTC. The chain carries TRBV11-1 and TRBJ2-7, with D unresolved. In germline, CDR1 is SGHAT, CDR2 FQDESV (reference sequence). CDR3 length equals 13 residues. V was clipped by 0 bases and J by 0 bases, with 3 bases between them.